The clone carrying this TCR beta chain was detected many times. The antigen is undetermined. This entry is derived from a study of T cells in Graves' hyperthyroidism and ophthalmopathy. As for the study in general: Peripheral blood collection took place at initial diagnosis, before any treatment. Study-level findings and limits: A model built on 13 V-J features separated ophthalmopathy from stable hyperthyroidism.

The TCR beta CDR3 regions underwent amplification using RNA transcripts as the source. When the TCR CDR3 underwent first-round RT-PCR, the HTBI primer set was used. TCRdb processed the multiplex PCR reads anew with MiXCR; each CDR3 protein has one entry. The table includes hundreds of thousands of distinct CDR3 sequences, less than 20% detected once. Source material: blood. The source is a man in his forties with Graves' ophthalmopathy.

The CDR3: CSAREGVYEQYF. CDR3 coding DNA: TGCAGTGCTAGAGAGGGGGTATACGAGCAGTACTTC. The chain employs TRBV20-1 and TRBJ2-7; either TRBD1 or TRBD2 may fit D (5 bases each). Germline CDR1 DFQATT, CDR2 SNEGSKA (reference sequence). V lost 0 bases, J lost 4 bases, and 7 bases lay in between. The CDR3 contains 12 residues.